This passage covers 5 T cell receptor beta chains from one sample sequenced in a study of blood T cell repertoires in COVID-19. TCRdb's copy holds only in-frame clones and misses some; the assay was immunoSEQ multiplex PCR. The sample has about 170,000 clones, roughly 90% seen once. The sample was peripheral blood. These receptors were obtained from a man aged 25-45 years with COVID-19, enrolled during active disease.

The CDR3 bases are TGTGCCAGCAGCTTAGTAGGAGTTCCCATGAACACTGAAGCTTTCTTT. Translated, it gives CASSLVGVPMNTEAFF. The V gene is TRBV7-6, the J gene TRBJ1-1; no definite D call. This CDR3 is 16 amino acids long. Germline values: CDR1 SGHVS, CDR2 FNYEAQ. V gave up 1 base and J gave up 0 bases, with 12 bases separating them.

The CDR3 region is CASSYSASSYNSPLHF. DNA for the CDR3: TGTGCCAGCAGTTACTCGGCAAGCTCCTATAATTCACCCCTCCACTTT. The chain combines TRBV6-5 with TRBJ1-6; D is uncertain. The CDR3 length is 16 residues. CDR1 MNHEY and CDR2 SVGAGI come from the germline V gene. V was cut by 0 bases and J by 0 bases, with 6 bases left in between.

This chain connects TRBV5-6 to TRBJ1-2, with 7 positions matching TRBD1. Germline V gene data show CDR1 as SGHDT and CDR2 as YYEEEE. This CDR3 is built from 16 residues. The V and J ends lost 0 bases and 7 bases, in that order; junction bases with no gene match: 12. CDR3 nucleotides: TGTGCCAGCAGCTTGGTCCCGACAGGGCAGGGAAGTGGCTACACCTTC. Residues: CASSLVPTGQGSGYTF. Full variable domain (remainder filled in from reference TRBV5-6 and TRBJ1-2): DAGVTQSPTHLIKTRGQQVTLRCSPKSGHDTVSWYQQALGQGPQFIFQYYEEEERQRGNFPDRFSGHQFPNYSSELNVNALLLGDSALYLCASSLVPTGQGSGYTFGSGTRLTVV.

The chain carries TRBV18 and TRBJ2-5; the D gene is possibly TRBD1 (6 bases). The germline V gene has CDR1 KGHSH and CDR2 LQKENI. The CDR3 sequence is 14 residues long. Deletions cut 4 bases from V and 4 bases from J, with 13 bases between. The CDR3 spells CASSQQGPPETQYF. CDR3 bases: TGTGCCAGCTCACAACAGGGCCCCCCAGAGACCCAGTACTTC. Variable domain in full (rest from reference TRBV18 and TRBJ2-5): NAGVMQNPRHLVRRRGQEARLRCSPMKGHSHVYWYRQLPEEGLKFMVYLQKENIIDESGMPKERFSAEFPKEGPSILRIQQVVRGDSAAYFCASSQQGPPETQYFGPGTRLLVL.

This clone has a handful of counts. The rearrangement links TRBV7-2 to TRBJ1-2; no reliable D call. This CDR3 comprises 14 residues. Germline V gene data show CDR1 as SGHTA and CDR2 as FQGNSA. V was trimmed by 6 bases and J by 4 bases, leaving 15 bases between them. CDR3 sequence: CASRHDLGGYGYTF. Written as DNA, the CDR3 is TGTGCCAGCAGGCACGACCTTGGCGGCTATGGCTACACCTTC.